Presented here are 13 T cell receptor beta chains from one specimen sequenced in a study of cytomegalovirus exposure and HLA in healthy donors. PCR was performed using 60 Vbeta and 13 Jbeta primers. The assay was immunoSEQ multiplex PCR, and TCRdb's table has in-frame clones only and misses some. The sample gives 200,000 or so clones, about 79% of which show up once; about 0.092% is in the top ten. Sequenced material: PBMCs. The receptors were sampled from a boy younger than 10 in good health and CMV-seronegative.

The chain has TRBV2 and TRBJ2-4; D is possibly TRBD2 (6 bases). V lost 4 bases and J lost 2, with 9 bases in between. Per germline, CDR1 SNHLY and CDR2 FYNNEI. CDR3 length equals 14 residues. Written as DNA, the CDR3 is TGTGCCAGCAGTGCAACTAGCACCAAAAACATTCAGTACTTC. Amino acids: CASSATSTKNIQYF.

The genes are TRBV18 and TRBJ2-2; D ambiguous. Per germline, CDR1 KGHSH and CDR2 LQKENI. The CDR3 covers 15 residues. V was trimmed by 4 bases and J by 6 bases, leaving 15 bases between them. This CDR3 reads CASSLLVGVPGELFF. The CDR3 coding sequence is TGTGCCAGCTCACTTTTAGTCGGAGTCCCCGGGGAGCTGTTTTTT. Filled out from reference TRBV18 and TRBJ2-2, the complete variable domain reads NAGVMQNPRHLVRRRGQEARLRCSPMKGHSHVYWYRQLPEEGLKFMVYLQKENIIDESGMPKERFSAEFPKEGPSILRIQQVVRGDSAAYFCASSLLVGVPGELFFGEGSRLTVL.

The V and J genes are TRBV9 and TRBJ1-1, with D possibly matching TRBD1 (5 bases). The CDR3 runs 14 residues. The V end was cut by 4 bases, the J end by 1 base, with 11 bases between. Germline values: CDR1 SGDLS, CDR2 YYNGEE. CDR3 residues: CASSSGTGNTEAFF. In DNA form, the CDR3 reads TGTGCCAGCAGCTCCGGAACAGGGAACACTGAAGCTTTCTTT.

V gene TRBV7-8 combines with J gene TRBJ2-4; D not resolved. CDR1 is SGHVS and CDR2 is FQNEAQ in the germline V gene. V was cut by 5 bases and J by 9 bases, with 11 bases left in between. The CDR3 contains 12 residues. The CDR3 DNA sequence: TGTGCCAGCAGCCCTACCCCTCCCATTCAGTACTTC. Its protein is CASSPTPPIQYF.

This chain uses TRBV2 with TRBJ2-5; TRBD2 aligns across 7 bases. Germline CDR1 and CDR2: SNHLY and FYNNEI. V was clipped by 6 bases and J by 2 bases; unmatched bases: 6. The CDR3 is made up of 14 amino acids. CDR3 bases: TGTGCCAGCAGCCGGGACTACATACAAGAGACCCAGTACTTC. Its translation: CASSRDYIQETQYF. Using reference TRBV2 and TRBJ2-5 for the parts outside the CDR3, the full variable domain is EPEVTQTPSHQVTQMGQEVILRCVPISNHLYFYWYRQILGQKVEFLVSFYNNEISEKSEIFDDQFSVERPDGSNFTLKIRSTKLEDSAMYFCASSRDYIQETQYFGPGTRLLVL.

CDR3 residues: CASSRQGGDTQYF. The CDR3 nucleotides read TGTGCCAGCAGCCGACAGGGGGGAGATACGCAGTATTTT. This chain joins TRBV7-9 and TRBJ2-3, with 9 bases aligning to TRBD1. The germline gives CDR1 SEHNR, CDR2 FQNEAQ (reference sequence). The CDR3 is 13 amino acids. The V and J ends lost 5 bases and 5 bases, in that order; junction bases with no gene match: 2.

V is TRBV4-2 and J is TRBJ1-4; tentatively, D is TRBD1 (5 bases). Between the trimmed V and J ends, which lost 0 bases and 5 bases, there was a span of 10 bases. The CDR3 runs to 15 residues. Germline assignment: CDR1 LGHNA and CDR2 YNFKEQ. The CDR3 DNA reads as TGTGCCAGCAGCCAAGATAGCGGGGGAAATGAAAAACTGTTTTTT. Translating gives CASSQDSGGNEKLFF.

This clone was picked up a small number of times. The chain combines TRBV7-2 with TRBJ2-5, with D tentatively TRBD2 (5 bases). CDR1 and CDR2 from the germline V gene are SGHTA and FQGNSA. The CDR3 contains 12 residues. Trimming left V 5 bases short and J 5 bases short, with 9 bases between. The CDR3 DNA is TGTGCCAGCAGCACGAGGGATGAGACCCAGTACTTC. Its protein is CASSTRDETQYF.

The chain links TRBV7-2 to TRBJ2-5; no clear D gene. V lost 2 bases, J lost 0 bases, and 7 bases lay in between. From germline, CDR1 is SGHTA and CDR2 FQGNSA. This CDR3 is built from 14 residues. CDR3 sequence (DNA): TGTGCCAGCAGCTTACTTGGGCACCAAGAGACCCAGTACTTC. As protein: CASSLLGHQETQYF.

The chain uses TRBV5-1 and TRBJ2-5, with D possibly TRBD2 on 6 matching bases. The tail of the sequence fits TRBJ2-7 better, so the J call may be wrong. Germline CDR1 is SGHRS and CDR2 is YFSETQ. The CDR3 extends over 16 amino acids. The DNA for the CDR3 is TGCGCCAGCAGCCCAAAGCGGGCGGCCCCTTCCTACGAGCAGTACTTC. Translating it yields CASSPKRAAPSYEQYF.

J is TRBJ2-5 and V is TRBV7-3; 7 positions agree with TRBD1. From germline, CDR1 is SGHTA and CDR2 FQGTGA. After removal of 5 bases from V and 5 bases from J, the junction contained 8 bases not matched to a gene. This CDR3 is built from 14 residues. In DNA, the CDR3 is TGTGCCAGCAGCCCGACAGGGTATAGGGAGACCCAGTACTTC. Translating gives CASSPTGYRETQYF.

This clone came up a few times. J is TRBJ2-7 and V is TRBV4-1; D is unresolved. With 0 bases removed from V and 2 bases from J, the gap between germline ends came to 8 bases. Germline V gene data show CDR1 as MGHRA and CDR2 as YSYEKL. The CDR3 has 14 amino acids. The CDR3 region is CASSQDVPTYEQYF. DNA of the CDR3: TGCGCCAGCAGCCAAGATGTCCCTACCTACGAGCAGTACTTC.

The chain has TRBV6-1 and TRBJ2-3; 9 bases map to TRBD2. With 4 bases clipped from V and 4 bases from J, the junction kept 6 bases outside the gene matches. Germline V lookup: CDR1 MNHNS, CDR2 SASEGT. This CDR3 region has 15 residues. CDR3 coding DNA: TGTGCCAGCAGTGTCTGGCGGGGGGGCCCAGATACGCAGTATTTT. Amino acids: CASSVWRGGPDTQYF.